The next 8 T cell receptor beta chains were all read from a single sample in a study of Graves' ophthalmopathy and Graves' hyperthyroidism (dated by TCRdb to the late 2010s). The run used an Illumina HiSeq 2000. For repertoire sequencing, the TCR beta CDR3 regions were amplified from RNA transcripts. A first-round RT-PCR used HTBI primers with the Qiagen OneStep RT-PCR kit, followed by a second-round multiplex PCR, size selection and purification. The public sequencing data were trimmed at Q25 with fastp and processed into clonotypes with MiXCR by TCRdb, which kept only in-frame beta chains. Merged by CDR3 protein, the rows form single entries marked with the most common genes and DNA. This sample holds around 340,000 distinct CDR3 sequences; 15% to 20% were observed only once. The top ten constitute roughly 12% of the sample. Source material: peripheral blood. These receptors were collected from an adult man with Graves' ophthalmopathy.

At least ten counts were recorded for this clonotype. The chain combines TRBV12-3 or TRBV12-4 with TRBJ1-1, with D possibly matching TRBD1 (6 bases). The CDR3 has 14 amino acids. V lost 2 bases and J lost 3, with 10 bases in between. As DNA, the CDR3 is TGTGCCAGCAGTTTAAAGGGGGGGGACACTGAAGCTTTCTTT. Translation: CASSLKGGDTEAFF.

This clonotype was seen ten or more times. V usage is TRBV6-2 or TRBV6-3 and J usage is TRBJ2-7; a possible D gene is TRBD1 (7 bases). The CDR3 extends over 16 amino acids. Germline V lookup: CDR1 MNHEY, CDR2 SVGEGT. V was pared by 6 bases and J by 3 bases, with 21 bases between. DNA for the CDR3: TGTGCCAGCAGCAACGAGGGCAGGAGGGGGCTCTACGAGCAGTACTTC. Its protein product is CASSNEGRRGLYEQYF.

This clonotype has more than one count but fewer than ten. The chain couples TRBV7-3 to TRBJ2-1, with D unresolved. The germline gives CDR1 SGHTA, CDR2 FQGTGA. The ends were cut back, 5 bases at V and 1 base at J, with 9 bases in the middle. CDR3 length equals 14 residues. The CDR3 sequence is CASSPGLSYNEQFF. CDR3 DNA sequence: TGTGCCAGCAGCCCGGGCCTTTCCTACAATGAGCAGTTCTTC. The full variable domain, its missing parts supplied by reference TRBV7-3 and TRBJ2-1, is GAGVSQTPSNKVTEKGKYVELRCDPISGHTALYWYRQSLGQGPEFLIYFQGTGAADDSGLPNDRFFAVRPEGSVSTLKIQRTERGDSAVYLCASSPGLSYNEQFFGPGTRLTVL.

This sequence joins TRBV7-2 and TRBJ2-7; no clear D. Germline V lookup: CDR1 SGHTA, CDR2 FQGNSA. V dropped 6 bases and J dropped 0 bases, with 15 bases sitting between them. The CDR3 contains 15 residues. The CDR3 loop is CASSKDISSSYEQYF. CDR3 coding DNA: TGTGCCAGCAGTAAAGACATTTCAAGCTCCTACGAGCAGTACTTC.

This clonotype has ten or more counts. The chain has TRBV15 and TRBJ1-2; 7 bases are shared with TRBD1. The germline gives CDR1 LNHNV, CDR2 YYDKDF (reference sequence). The CDR3 spans 13 residues. Losses at the gene ends were 8 bases for V and 8 bases for J; bases not matched to a gene: 11. CDR3 nucleotides: TGTGCCACCCGCCAGGACAGGACTGGGGGCTACACCTTC. Translating gives CATRQDRTGGYTF.

This clonotype was counted many times. This chain connects TRBV7-9 to TRBJ1-1; D possibly corresponds to TRBD1 (5 bases). This CDR3 is built from 11 residues. The germline V gene has CDR1 SEHNR and CDR2 FQNEAQ (reference sequence). For the CDR3, the DNA is TGTGCAGGGGCTGGGAGCACTGAAGCTTTCTTT. Protein: CAGAGSTEAFF.

This clonotype occurred a few times. One base away lies a much larger clone, so this may be a sequencing read error. A read error is likely, as this CDR3 ends without the conserved phenylalanine or tryptophan. The chain links TRBV20-1 to TRBJ1-5; 8 positions match TRBD1. J was trimmed by 5 bases and V by 3 bases; bases with no gene match: 12. Germline CDR1 DFQATT, CDR2 SNEGSKA (reference sequence). The CDR3 runs 16 residues. CDR3 amino acids: CSASEAGGVPDQPQHV. The CDR3 DNA reads TGCAGTGCTAGCGAGGCAGGGGGCGTACCGGATCAGCCCCAGCATGTT.

This clonotype was picked up many times. The chain employs TRBV4-3 and TRBJ1-2; D not resolved. The V end was cut by 0 bases, the J end by 8 bases, with 16 bases between. CDR3 length equals 15 residues. Germline CDR1 is LGHNA and CDR2 is YSLEER. DNA for the CDR3: TGCGCCAGCAGCCAAGATCTTCGGCAAAAGGGAGGCTACACCTTC. Translation gives CASSQDLRQKGGYTF.